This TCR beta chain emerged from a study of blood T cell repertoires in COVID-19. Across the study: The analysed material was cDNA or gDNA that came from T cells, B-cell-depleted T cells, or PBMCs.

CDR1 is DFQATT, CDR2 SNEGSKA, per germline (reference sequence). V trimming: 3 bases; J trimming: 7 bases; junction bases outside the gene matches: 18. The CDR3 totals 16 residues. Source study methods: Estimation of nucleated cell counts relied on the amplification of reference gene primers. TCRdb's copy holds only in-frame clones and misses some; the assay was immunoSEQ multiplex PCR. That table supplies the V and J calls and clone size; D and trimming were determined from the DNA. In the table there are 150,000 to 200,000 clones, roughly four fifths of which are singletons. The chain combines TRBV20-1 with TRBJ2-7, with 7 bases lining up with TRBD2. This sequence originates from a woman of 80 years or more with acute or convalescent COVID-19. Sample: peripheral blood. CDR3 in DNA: TGCAGTGCTAGTGAAGGGGCGGGAGTACTTTCGCGGGAGCAGTACTTC. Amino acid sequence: CSASEGAGVLSREQYF.